Ten or more counts support the clone carrying this TCR beta chain. The entry originates in a study of regulatory T cells in long-lasting Graves disease. Time point here: newly diagnosed GD, antithyroid drugs for less than 3 months. The TCR library was made from RNA extracted from PBMCs. The authors built TCR beta libraries using iRepertoire HTBI primers and Arm-PCR of CDR3 regions. TCRdb reprocessed the multiplex PCR reads with MiXCR, giving one entry per CDR3 protein. The data hold some 350,000 distinct CDR3 sequences, with 15% to 20% observed a single time. CDR3 length: 12 residues. Germline values: CDR1 MNHGY, CDR2 SVAAGI. Trimming removed 3 bases at V and 7 bases at J, with 10 bases between. The same sample was also used in a study of T cells in Graves' hyperthyroidism and ophthalmopathy.

Sample: peripheral blood mononuclear cells (PBMCs), taken at new diagnosis, from a patient treated with antithyroid drugs. This TCR was sampled from a young woman with Graves disease. J is TRBJ2-7 and V is TRBV6-9; TRBD2 might be the D (6 bases). CDR3 in amino acids: CASSYVAGEQYF. CDR3 DNA sequence: TGTGCCAGCAGTTACGTTGCGGGGGAGCAGTACTTC.